This T cell receptor (beta chain) was profiled in a study of CD8 T cells in ankylosing spondylitis. Concerning this clonotype itself: What it binds is unknown.

Study outcomes and limitations: In reactive arthritis synovial fluid and blood, some motif variants had been reported before. There was reportedly significant enrichment of clones that were disease-linked in matched ankylosing spondylitis synovial fluid. What appeared characteristic of ankylosing spondylitis blood was a TCR beta motif of eight highly homologous variants.

Quantitative 5'-RACE with molecular barcodes produced the TCR beta libraries. One entry per CDR3 protein results from TCRdb running MiXCR on the 5' RACE reads. The sample has roughly 220,000 distinct CDR3 sequences, roughly a tenth seen once. Germline V lookup: CDR1 SEHNR, CDR2 FQNEAQ (reference sequence). V lost 3 bases and J 7 bases, leaving 12 bases between the germline ends. The CDR3 contains 13 residues. The chain uses TRBV7-9 and TRBJ1-1; D perhaps matches TRBD1 (6 bases). This clonotype originated in a male donor with ankylosing spondylitis or in good health (not recorded which). Sequencing was done on a sample of blood, either unsorted or a sorted T cell fraction (not recorded which). CDR3 protein: CASSFGGPGEAFF. The CDR3 DNA reads as TGTGCCAGCAGCTTTGGGGGGCCGGGTGAAGCTTTCTTT.